The clone carrying this TCR beta chain was found many times. Its antigen is unidentified. The sample is drawn from a study of neurological immune-mediated disorders. Looking at the study overall: Multiple sclerosis patients numbered 34, of whom roughly 31 were relapsing-remitting and 3 secondary progressive.

Study conclusions and caveats: No clinical or MRI feature was associated with the multiple sclerosis repertoire cluster. In HTLV-1-associated myelopathy, TCR clonal expansion was greatest, whereas multiple sclerosis had the least, falling below healthy controls.

Synthesis of cDNA used 5'RACE (with 10-nucleotide random UMIs). Each CDR3 protein gets one entry after TCRdb re-called the 5' RACE reads with MiXCR. The table shows some 50,000 distinct CDR3 sequences, with roughly 2% occurring only once. Trimming pared 5 bases from V and 6 bases from J, leaving 13 bases between. Germline-derived CDR1 and CDR2 are DFQATT and SNEGSKA (reference sequence). The CDR3 length is 12 residues. The sample comprised PBMCs. The chain combines TRBV20-1 with TRBJ1-1; D unresolved. The TCR sequence derives from a woman in her 40s with multiple sclerosis. DNA for the CDR3: TGCAGTGCTGAGGAGGGAAGATCTGAAGCTTTCTTT. Protein sequence: CSAEEGRSEAFF.